This T cell receptor (beta chain) was captured in a study of blood T cell repertoires in COVID-19. At the level of the study: Spain, Italy and the United States supplied samples that represented acute and convalescent COVID-19.

V gave up 3 bases and J gave up 5 bases, with 19 bases separating them. The CDR3 contains 16 residues. Germline-derived CDR1 and CDR2 are SNHLY and FYNNEI. Profiled with immunoSEQ multiplex PCR; TCRdb holds only in-frame clones, not every one. The repertoire holds around 200,000 clones, with 88% as singletons. Adults between roughly 18 and 90 years of age took part from approximately 24 US areas. The rearrangement links TRBV2 to TRBJ1-2; no clear D. Input material: PBMCs or T cells enriched from blood (not recorded which). The TCR sequence derives from a woman between 25 and 40 years old who had recovered from COVID-19. The CDR3 DNA reads TGTGCCAGCAGTGACAACCTCCCACAGCGGGGATATGGCTACACCTTC. Its translation is CASSDNLPQRGYGYTF.